These T cell receptor beta chains were read from a single sample in a study of blood T cell repertoires in COVID-19. Measured with immunoSEQ multiplex PCR; TCRdb has only the in-frame clones, and not every one. Of around 300,000 clones listed, 70% to 90% are singletons. Material for sequencing was peripheral blood. These receptor sequences come from a woman in her 70s with acute or convalescent COVID-19. CDR3s include the opening cysteine and the closing phenylalanine or tryptophan. The order of the fields is CDR3 protein, CDR3 DNA, clone size, J gene, V gene, D gene, CDR3 length. The D gene is left open where the match is weak. Not all rows give a size; the values are once, few, many and, for expanded clones, a class.

CDR3aa: CASSLTPGGPETQYF
CDR3nt: TGTGCCAGCAGTTTAACCCCGGGGGGGCCGGAGACCCAGTACTTC
abundance: -
j_gene: TRBJ2-5
v_gene: TRBV28
d_gene: TRBD2
len: 15

CDR3aa: CASSPPSAVSYEQYF
CDR3nt: TGTGCCAGCTCACCCCCCAGTGCGGTCTCCTACGAGCAGTACTTC
abundance: -
j_gene: TRBJ2-7
v_gene: TRBV18
d_gene: -
len: 15

CDR3aa: CSVSQGRYGYTF
CDR3nt: TGCAGCGTTTCACAGGGAAGGTATGGCTACACCTTC
abundance: -
j_gene: TRBJ1-2
v_gene: TRBV29-1
d_gene: -
len: 12

CDR3aa: CASSFAARSNSYNEQFF
CDR3nt: TGTGCCAGCAGCTTCGCCGCTCGGAGCAACTCCTACAATGAGCAGTTCTTC
abundance: -
j_gene: TRBJ2-1
v_gene: TRBV11-2
d_gene: -
len: 17

CDR3aa: CASSRQGSSYEQYF
CDR3nt: TGCGCCAGCAGCCGACAGGGCTCGTCCTACGAGCAGTACTTC
abundance: -
j_gene: TRBJ2-7
v_gene: TRBV5-1
d_gene: TRBD1
len: 14

CDR3aa: CASSPPSGGQGPQHF
CDR3nt: TGTGCCAGCAGTCCTCCCTCAGGGGGCCAGGGTCCCCAGCATTTT
abundance: -
j_gene: TRBJ1-5
v_gene: TRBV6-5
d_gene: TRBD1
len: 15

CDR3aa: CASGKGRVYEQYF
CDR3nt: TGTGCCAGCGGAAAGGGGCGTGTGTACGAGCAGTACTTC
abundance: -
j_gene: TRBJ2-7
v_gene: TRBV27
d_gene: -
len: 13

CDR3aa: CASSSGQTSGNTIYF
CDR3nt: TGTGCCAGCAGTTCCGGACAGACGTCTGGAAACACCATATATTTT
abundance: -
j_gene: TRBJ1-3
v_gene: TRBV27
d_gene: -
len: 15

CDR3aa: CASSEESSTTQHF
CDR3nt: TGTGCCAGCAGTGAAGAGTCCTCCACAACCCAGCATTTT
abundance: -
j_gene: TRBJ1-5
v_gene: TRBV6-1
d_gene: -
len: 13

CDR3aa: CASSHPRTGIYEQFF
CDR3nt: TGTGCCAGCAGTCATCCTCGGACAGGGATCTATGAGCAGTTCTTC
abundance: -
j_gene: TRBJ2-1
v_gene: TRBV3-1/TRBV3-2
d_gene: TRBD1
len: 15

CDR3aa: CASGPPSWSFTDTQYF
CDR3nt: TGTGCCAGCGGCCCACCCTCTTGGAGTTTCACAGATACGCAGTATTTT
abundance: -
j_gene: TRBJ2-3
v_gene: TRBV7-9
d_gene: -
len: 16

CDR3aa: CASSLGGPGETQYF
CDR3nt: TGTGCCAGCAGCTTAGGAGGGCCCGGGGAGACCCAGTACTTC
abundance: -
j_gene: TRBJ2-5
v_gene: TRBV7-3
d_gene: -
len: 14

CDR3aa: CASGFIGGGWNEQYF
CDR3nt: TGTGCCTCGGGGTTTATCGGCGGGGGGTGGAACGAGCAGTACTTC
abundance: -
j_gene: TRBJ2-7
v_gene: TRBV30
d_gene: TRBD2
len: 15

CDR3aa: CASSLRTPHGPYF
CDR3nt: TGTGCCAGCAGCTTAAGGACACCCCATGGACCGTACTTC
abundance: -
j_gene: TRBJ2-7
v_gene: TRBV13
d_gene: -
len: 13

CDR3aa: CASSQALDYGYTF
CDR3nt: TGTGCCAGCAGCCAAGCCCTCGACTATGGCTACACCTTC
abundance: -
j_gene: TRBJ1-2
v_gene: TRBV3-1/TRBV3-2
d_gene: -
len: 13

CDR3aa: CATSRDGIGKKTQYF
CDR3nt: TGTGCCACCAGCAGAGACGGGATAGGTAAAAAGACCCAGTACTTC
abundance: -
j_gene: TRBJ2-5
v_gene: TRBV15
d_gene: -
len: 15

CDR3aa: CASSQDVTGGQVFFNYGYTF
CDR3nt: TGTGCCAGCAGCCAAGATGTGACAGGGGGGCAGGTTTTTTTTAACTATGGCTACACCTTC
abundance: -
j_gene: TRBJ1-2
v_gene: TRBV4-2
d_gene: TRBD1
len: 20

CDR3aa: CASGQGAQNTEAFF
CDR3nt: TGTGCCTCGGGACAGGGGGCCCAGAACACTGAAGCTTTCTTT
abundance: -
j_gene: TRBJ1-1
v_gene: TRBV10-3
d_gene: TRBD1
len: 14

CDR3aa: CASSTNHRGSGGYTF
CDR3nt: TGTGCCAGCAGCACCAACCACAGGGGATCGGGAGGCTACACCTTC
abundance: few
j_gene: TRBJ1-2
v_gene: TRBV9
d_gene: TRBD1
len: 15

CDR3aa: CASGQDRAGDTEAFF
CDR3nt: TGTGCTAGTGGTCAGGACAGGGCAGGGGACACTGAAGCTTTCTTT
abundance: -
j_gene: TRBJ1-1
v_gene: TRBV12-5
d_gene: TRBD1
len: 15

CDR3aa: CASSFAGRGEKLFF
CDR3nt: TGTGCCAGCAGCTTCGCGGGACGTGGGGAAAAACTGTTTTTT
abundance: few
j_gene: TRBJ1-4
v_gene: TRBV7-9
d_gene: -
len: 14

CDR3aa: CASSNDQPQHF
CDR3nt: TGTGCCAGCAGTAATGATCAGCCCCAGCATTTT
abundance: -
j_gene: TRBJ1-5
v_gene: TRBV7-8
d_gene: -
len: 11

CDR3aa: CASSQDPPGGRDTQYF
CDR3nt: TGTGCCAGCAGCCAAGATCCACCGGGGGGGCGAGATACGCAGTATTTT
abundance: once
j_gene: TRBJ2-3
v_gene: TRBV3-1/TRBV3-2
d_gene: TRBD2
len: 16

CDR3aa: CASSHGTISDTQYF
CDR3nt: TGTGCCAGCAGCCATGGGACTATCTCCGATACGCAGTATTTT
abundance: -
j_gene: TRBJ2-3
v_gene: TRBV3-1/TRBV3-2
d_gene: TRBD2
len: 14

CDR3aa: CASSAVEGTEAFF
CDR3nt: TGTGCCAGCAGTGCGGTTGAGGGCACTGAAGCTTTCTTT
abundance: -
j_gene: TRBJ1-1
v_gene: TRBV6-4
d_gene: -
len: 13

CDR3aa: CASKVGGFGSYEQYF
CDR3nt: TGTGCCAGCAAAGTCGGGGGTTTTGGCTCCTACGAGCAGTACTTC
abundance: -
j_gene: TRBJ2-7
v_gene: TRBV6-5
d_gene: -
len: 15

CDR3aa: CASTGVVVNTEAFF
CDR3nt: TGTGCCTCGACAGGGGTAGTGGTGAACACTGAAGCTTTCTTT
abundance: -
j_gene: TRBJ1-1
v_gene: TRBV4-2
d_gene: TRBD1
len: 14

CDR3aa: CASSQTGVSTGELFF
CDR3nt: TGTGCCAGCAGCCAGACAGGGGTGAGCACCGGGGAGCTGTTTTTT
abundance: once
j_gene: TRBJ2-2
v_gene: TRBV7-2
d_gene: TRBD1
len: 15

CDR3aa: CASSELTGSYNEQFF
CDR3nt: TGTGCCAGCAGTGAACTGACAGGGTCCTACAATGAGCAGTTCTTC
abundance: few
j_gene: TRBJ2-1
v_gene: TRBV6-1
d_gene: TRBD1
len: 15

CDR3aa: CASSPMAGGSNEQFF
CDR3nt: TGTGCCAGCTCACCAATGGCGGGGGGAAGTAATGAGCAGTTCTTC
abundance: -
j_gene: TRBJ2-1
v_gene: TRBV18
d_gene: TRBD2
len: 15

CDR3aa: CASSFGGGAWETQYF
CDR3nt: TGTGCCAGCAGCTTTGGCGGGGGGGCATGGGAGACCCAGTACTTC
abundance: -
j_gene: TRBJ2-5
v_gene: TRBV5-4
d_gene: TRBD2
len: 15

CDR3aa: CASRSGGDGELFF
CDR3nt: TGTGCCAGCCGTAGCGGGGGCGACGGGGAGCTGTTTTTT
abundance: -
j_gene: TRBJ2-2
v_gene: TRBV7-9
d_gene: TRBD2
len: 13

CDR3aa: CASSLGPKNTEAFF
CDR3nt: TGTGCCAGCAGCTTAGGGCCAAAGAACACTGAAGCTTTCTTT
abundance: -
j_gene: TRBJ1-1
v_gene: TRBV11-3
d_gene: -
len: 14

CDR3aa: CASSSWGEQNEQFF
CDR3nt: TGTGCCAGCAGTTCCTGGGGGGAACAAAATGAGCAGTTCTTC
abundance: few
j_gene: TRBJ2-1
v_gene: TRBV27
d_gene: -
len: 14

CDR3aa: CSVEGSPYGYTF
CDR3nt: TGCAGCGTCGAAGGGAGCCCCTATGGCTACACCTTC
abundance: -
j_gene: TRBJ1-2
v_gene: TRBV29-1
d_gene: -
len: 12

CDR3aa: CASSLGEGTEAFF
CDR3nt: TGTGCCAGCAGCCTGGGGGAGGGCACTGAAGCTTTCTTT
abundance: -
j_gene: TRBJ1-1
v_gene: TRBV5-6
d_gene: -
len: 13

CDR3aa: CASRRVPTDTQYF
CDR3nt: TGCGCCAGCAGGCGAGTACCCACAGATACGCAGTATTTT
abundance: -
j_gene: TRBJ2-3
v_gene: TRBV5-1
d_gene: -
len: 13

CDR3aa: CASSFSVDTQYF
CDR3nt: TGTGCCAGCAGTTTTTCCGTAGATACGCAGTATTTT
abundance: few
j_gene: TRBJ2-3
v_gene: TRBV12-3/TRBV12-4
d_gene: -
len: 12

CDR3aa: CASSLGGSNQPQHF
CDR3nt: TGTGCCAGCAGCTTGGGGGGCAGCAATCAGCCCCAGCATTTT
abundance: -
j_gene: TRBJ1-5
v_gene: TRBV5-4
d_gene: -
len: 14

CDR3aa: CASSPLNQGTGELFF
CDR3nt: TGTGCCAGCTCACCACTCAACCAGGGCACCGGGGAGCTGTTTTTT
abundance: -
j_gene: TRBJ2-2
v_gene: TRBV18
d_gene: -
len: 15

CDR3aa: CASSLGGQTINNEQFF
CDR3nt: TGCGCCAGCAGCTTGGGAGGCCAAACCATCAACAATGAGCAGTTCTTC
abundance: -
j_gene: TRBJ2-1
v_gene: TRBV5-1
d_gene: -
len: 16

CDR3aa: CASSLRTGADTQYF
CDR3nt: TGTGCCAGCAGCTTGAGGACAGGGGCAGATACGCAGTATTTT
abundance: -
j_gene: TRBJ2-3
v_gene: TRBV11-3
d_gene: TRBD1
len: 14

CDR3aa: CASSRGQLSHTEAFF
CDR3nt: TGTGCCAGCAGCCGCGGACAGTTGAGTCACACTGAAGCTTTCTTT
abundance: -
j_gene: TRBJ1-1
v_gene: TRBV14
d_gene: -
len: 15

CDR3aa: CASSKMPALGDEQYF
CDR3nt: TGTGCCAGCAGCAAAATGCCGGCACTAGGCGACGAGCAGTACTTC
abundance: -
j_gene: TRBJ2-7
v_gene: TRBV21-1
d_gene: -
len: 15